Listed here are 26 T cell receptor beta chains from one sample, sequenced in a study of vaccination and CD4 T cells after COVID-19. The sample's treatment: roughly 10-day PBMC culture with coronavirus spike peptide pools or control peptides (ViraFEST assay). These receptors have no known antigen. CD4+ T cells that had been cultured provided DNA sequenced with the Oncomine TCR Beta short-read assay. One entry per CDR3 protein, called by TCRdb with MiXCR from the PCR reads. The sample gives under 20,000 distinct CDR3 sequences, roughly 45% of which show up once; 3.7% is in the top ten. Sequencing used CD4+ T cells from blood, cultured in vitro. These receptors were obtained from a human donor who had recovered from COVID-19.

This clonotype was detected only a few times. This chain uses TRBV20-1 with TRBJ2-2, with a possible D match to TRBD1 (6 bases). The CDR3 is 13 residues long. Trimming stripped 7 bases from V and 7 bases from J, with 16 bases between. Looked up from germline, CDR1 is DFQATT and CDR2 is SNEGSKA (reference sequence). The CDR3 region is CSVGARIGGELFF. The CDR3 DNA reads TGCAGTGTGGGGGCGCGAATCGGCGGGGAGCTGTTTTTT.

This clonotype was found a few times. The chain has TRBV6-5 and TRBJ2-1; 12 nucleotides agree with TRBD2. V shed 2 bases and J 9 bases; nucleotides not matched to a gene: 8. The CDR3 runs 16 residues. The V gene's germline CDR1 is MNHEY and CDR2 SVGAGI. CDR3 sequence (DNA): TGTGCCAGCAGTTACAGACTAGCGGGAGTAATAGGTGAGCAGTTCTTC. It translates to CASSYRLAGVIGEQFF.

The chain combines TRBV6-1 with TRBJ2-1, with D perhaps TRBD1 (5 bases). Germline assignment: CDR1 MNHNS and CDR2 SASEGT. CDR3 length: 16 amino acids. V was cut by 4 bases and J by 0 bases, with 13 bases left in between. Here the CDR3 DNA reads TGTGCCAGCAGTGGACAGAACCCAAGCTCCTACAATGAGCAGTTCTTC. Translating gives CASSGQNPSSYNEQFF.

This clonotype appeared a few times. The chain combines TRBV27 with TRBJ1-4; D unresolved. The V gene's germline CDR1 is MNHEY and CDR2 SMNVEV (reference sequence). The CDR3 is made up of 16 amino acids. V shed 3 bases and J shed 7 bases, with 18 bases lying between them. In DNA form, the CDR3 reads TGTGCCAGCAGTTTCCCCCAGGAGGGTGATTCTGAAAAACTGTTTTTT. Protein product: CASSFPQEGDSEKLFF.

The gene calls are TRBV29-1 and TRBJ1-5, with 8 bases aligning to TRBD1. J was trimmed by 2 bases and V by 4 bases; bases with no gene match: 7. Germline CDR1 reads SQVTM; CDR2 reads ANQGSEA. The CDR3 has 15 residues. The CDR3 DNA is TGCAGCGTTGTTTTCCCAGGGGGCGGCAATCAGCCCCAGCATTTT. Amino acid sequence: CSVVFPGGGNQPQHF.

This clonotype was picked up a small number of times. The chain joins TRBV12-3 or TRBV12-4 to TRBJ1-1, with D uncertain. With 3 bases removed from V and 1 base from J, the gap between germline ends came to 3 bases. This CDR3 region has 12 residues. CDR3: CASSFANTEAFF. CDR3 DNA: TGTGCCAGCAGTTTCGCGAACACTGAAGCTTTCTTT.

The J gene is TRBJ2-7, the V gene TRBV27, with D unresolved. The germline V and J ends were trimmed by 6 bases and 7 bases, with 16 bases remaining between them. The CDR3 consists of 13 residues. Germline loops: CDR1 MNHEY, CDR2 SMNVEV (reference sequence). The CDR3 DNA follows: TGTGCCAGCAGCCAAATGACTCGCCGGGAGCAGTACTTC. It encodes CASSQMTRREQYF.

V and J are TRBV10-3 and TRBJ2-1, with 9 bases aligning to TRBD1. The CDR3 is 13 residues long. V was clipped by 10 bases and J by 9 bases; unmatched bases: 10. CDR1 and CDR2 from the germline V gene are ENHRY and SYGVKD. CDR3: CAKSPGQGSEQFF. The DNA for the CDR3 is TGTGCCAAAAGCCCGGGACAGGGTAGTGAGCAGTTCTTC.

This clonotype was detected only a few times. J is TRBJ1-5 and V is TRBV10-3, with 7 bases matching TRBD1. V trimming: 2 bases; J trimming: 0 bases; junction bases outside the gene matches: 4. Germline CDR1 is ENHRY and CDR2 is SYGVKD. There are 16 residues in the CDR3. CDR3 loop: CAISETGQYSNQPQHF. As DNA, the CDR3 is TGTGCCATCAGTGAGACGGGACAGTATAGCAATCAGCCCCAGCATTTT.

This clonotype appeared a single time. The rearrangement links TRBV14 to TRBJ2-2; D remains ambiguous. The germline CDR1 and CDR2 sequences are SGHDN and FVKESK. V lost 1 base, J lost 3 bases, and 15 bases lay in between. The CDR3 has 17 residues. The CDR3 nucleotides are TGTGCCAGCAGCCAAGTTTGGACCGGAAGGGACACCGGGGAGCTGTTTTTT. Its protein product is CASSQVWTGRDTGELFF. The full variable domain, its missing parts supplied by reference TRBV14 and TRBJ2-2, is EAGVTQFPSHSVIEKGQTVTLRCDPISGHDNLYWYRRVMGKEIKFLLHFVKESKQDESGMPNNRFLAERTGGTYSTLKVQPAELEDSGVYFCASSQVWTGRDTGELFFGEGSRLTVL.

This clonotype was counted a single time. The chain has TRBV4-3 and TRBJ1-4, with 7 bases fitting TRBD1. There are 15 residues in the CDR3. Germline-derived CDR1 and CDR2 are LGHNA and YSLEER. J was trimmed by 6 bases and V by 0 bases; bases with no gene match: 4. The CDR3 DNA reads TGCGCCAGCAGCCAAGAAACCAGGGGGTATGAAAAACTGTTTTTT. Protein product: CASSQETRGYEKLFF.

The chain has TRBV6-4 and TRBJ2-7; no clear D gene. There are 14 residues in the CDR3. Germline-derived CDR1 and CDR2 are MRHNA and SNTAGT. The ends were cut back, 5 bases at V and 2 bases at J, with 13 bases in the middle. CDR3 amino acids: CASSTRTATYEQYF. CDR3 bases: TGTGCCAGCAGTACACGAACAGCAACCTACGAGCAGTACTTC.

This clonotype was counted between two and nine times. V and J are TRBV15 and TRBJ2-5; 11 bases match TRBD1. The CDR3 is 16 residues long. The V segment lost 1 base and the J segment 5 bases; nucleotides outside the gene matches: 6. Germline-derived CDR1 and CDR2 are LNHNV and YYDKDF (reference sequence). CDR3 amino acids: CATSRAGQGAGETQYF. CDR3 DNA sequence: TGTGCCACCAGCAGAGCCGGACAGGGGGCCGGGGAGACCCAGTACTTC.

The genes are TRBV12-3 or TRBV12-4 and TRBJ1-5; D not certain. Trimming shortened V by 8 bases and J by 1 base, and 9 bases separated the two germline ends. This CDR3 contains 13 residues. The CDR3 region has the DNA TGTGCCAGCGGCCCCTCAAGCAATCAGCCCCAGCATTTT. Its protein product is CASGPSSNQPQHF.

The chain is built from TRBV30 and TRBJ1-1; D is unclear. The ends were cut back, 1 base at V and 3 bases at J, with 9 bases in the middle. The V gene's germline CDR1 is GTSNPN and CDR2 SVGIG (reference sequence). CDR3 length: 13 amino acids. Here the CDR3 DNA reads TGTGCCTGGAGTGATCTTCCGCACACTGAAGCTTTCTTT. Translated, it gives CAWSDLPHTEAFF.

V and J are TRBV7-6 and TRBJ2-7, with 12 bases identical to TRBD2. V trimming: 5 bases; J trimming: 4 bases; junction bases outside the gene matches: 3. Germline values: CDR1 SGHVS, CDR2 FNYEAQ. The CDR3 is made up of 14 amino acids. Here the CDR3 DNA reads TGTGCCAGCAGCGCGACTAGCGGGAGTTACGAGCAGTACTTC. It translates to CASSATSGSYEQYF.

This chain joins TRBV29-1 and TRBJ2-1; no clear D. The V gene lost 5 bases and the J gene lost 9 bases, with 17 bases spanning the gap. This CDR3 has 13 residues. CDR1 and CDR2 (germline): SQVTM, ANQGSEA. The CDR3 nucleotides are TGCAGCGTTTTTTACTTGAACCCAACTGAGCAGTTCTTC. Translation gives CSVFYLNPTEQFF.

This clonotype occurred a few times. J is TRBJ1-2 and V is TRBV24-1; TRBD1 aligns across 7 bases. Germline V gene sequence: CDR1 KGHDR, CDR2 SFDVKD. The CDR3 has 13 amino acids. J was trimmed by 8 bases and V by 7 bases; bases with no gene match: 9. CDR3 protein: CATSPRQGEGYTF. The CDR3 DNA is TGTGCCACCAGCCCCCGACAGGGCGAAGGCTACACCTTC.

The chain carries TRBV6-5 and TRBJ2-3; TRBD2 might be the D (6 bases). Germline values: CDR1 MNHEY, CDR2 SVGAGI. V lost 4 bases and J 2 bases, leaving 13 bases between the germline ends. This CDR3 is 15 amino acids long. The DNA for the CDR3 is TGTGCCAGCAGTTGGAGATCGGGGGTCACAGATACGCAGTATTTT. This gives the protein CASSWRSGVTDTQYF.

DNA of the CDR3: TGTGCCAGCAGTTACTGGGGCAATCAGCCCCAGCATTTT. Its protein product is CASSYWGNQPQHF. The J gene is TRBJ1-5, the V gene TRBV6-2 or TRBV6-3; D call uncertain. Per the germline V gene, CDR1 is MNHEY and CDR2 is SVGEGT. V was pared by 1 base and J by 2 bases, with 3 bases between. There are 13 residues in the CDR3.

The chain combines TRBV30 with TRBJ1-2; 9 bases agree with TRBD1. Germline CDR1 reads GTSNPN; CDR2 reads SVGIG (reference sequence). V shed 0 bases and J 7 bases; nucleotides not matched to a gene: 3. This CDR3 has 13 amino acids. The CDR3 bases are TGTGCCTGGAGTGTAGGGACAGGGCTTGGCTACACCTTC. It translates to CAWSVGTGLGYTF.

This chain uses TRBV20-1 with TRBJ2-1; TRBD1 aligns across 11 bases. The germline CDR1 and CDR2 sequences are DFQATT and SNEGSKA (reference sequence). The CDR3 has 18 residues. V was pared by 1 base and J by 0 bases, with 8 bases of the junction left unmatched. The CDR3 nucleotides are TGCAGTGCTAGAGTGGGACAGGGGGTCTCAATCTCCTACAATGAGCAGTTCTTC. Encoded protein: CSARVGQGVSISYNEQFF.

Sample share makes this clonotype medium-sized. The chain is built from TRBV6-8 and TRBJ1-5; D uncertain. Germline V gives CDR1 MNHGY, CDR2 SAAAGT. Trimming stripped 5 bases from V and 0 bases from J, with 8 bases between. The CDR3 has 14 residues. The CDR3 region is CASSLSYSNQPQHF. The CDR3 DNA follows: TGTGCCAGCAGTCTGAGTTATAGCAATCAGCCCCAGCATTTT.

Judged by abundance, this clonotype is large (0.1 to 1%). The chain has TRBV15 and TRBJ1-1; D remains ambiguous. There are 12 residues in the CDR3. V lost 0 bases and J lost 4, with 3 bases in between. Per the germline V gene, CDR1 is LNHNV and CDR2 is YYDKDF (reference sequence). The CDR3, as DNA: TGTGCCACCAGCAGAGAGGCCACTGAAGCTTTCTTT. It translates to CATSREATEAFF.

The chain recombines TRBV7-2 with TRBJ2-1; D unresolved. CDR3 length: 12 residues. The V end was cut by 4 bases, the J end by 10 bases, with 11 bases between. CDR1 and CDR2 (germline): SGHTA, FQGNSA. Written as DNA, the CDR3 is TGTGCCAGCAGCTCAAATTACCTCGAGCAGTTCTTC. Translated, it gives CASSSNYLEQFF.

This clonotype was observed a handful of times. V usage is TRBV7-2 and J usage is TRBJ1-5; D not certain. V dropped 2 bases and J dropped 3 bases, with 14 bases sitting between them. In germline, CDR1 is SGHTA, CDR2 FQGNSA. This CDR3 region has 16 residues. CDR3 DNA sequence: TGTGCCAGCAGCTTATTCCATTTGCAGGTCAATCAGCCCCAGCATTTT. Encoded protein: CASSLFHLQVNQPQHF.